The clone carrying this TCR beta chain has only a few counts. Time point reported: sample taken at primary tumor resection. This entry comes from a study of spatial heterogeneity in lung cancer. The CDR3 runs 13 residues. Trimming left V 6 bases short and J 2 bases short, with 11 bases between. Germline-derived CDR1 and CDR2 are MNHEY and SMNVEV (reference sequence). Each CDR3 protein gets one entry after TCRdb re-called the 5' RACE reads with MiXCR. The table shows around 11,000 distinct CDR3 sequences, with 5.5% to 7.5% occurring only once. The chain has TRBV27 and TRBJ2-7; TRBD2 is a possible D gene (5 bases). The clonotype was recovered from a male donor with early-stage non-small cell lung cancer. The specimen comprised PBMCs, sampled at surgery. The CDR3 region is CASRPTSAYEQYF. CDR3 DNA: TGTGCCAGCAGGCCTACTAGTGCCTACGAGCAGTACTTC.